This passage covers 16 T cell receptor beta chains from one sample sequenced in a study of T cell responses to AZD1222 COVID-19 vaccine. Clones were sequenced by immunoSEQ multiplex PCR, and TCRdb holds only the in-frame ones, with some missing. The sample includes around 270,000 clones, approximately 94% seen only once; the top ten take about 0.5%. This specimen consisted of peripheral blood, obtained 28 days after the second AZD1222 dose. Receptor source: an adult who received the AZD1222 COVID-19 vaccine.

About this clone: One junction end does not reproduce the germline sequence, and a read error may be involved. This rearrangement joins TRBV5-3 to TRBJ2-7, with D perhaps TRBD2 (6 bases). TRBV5-3 carries the ORF label, with uncertain function. The length of the CDR3 is 14 residues. DNA for the CDR3: TGTGCCAGAAGATTGGGACTCCCTAAAAACGAGCAGTACTTC. It is translated as CARRLGLPKNEQYF.

The V call is TRBV4-1, the J call TRBJ2-7, with 12 bases fitting TRBD1. V lost 4 bases and J lost 4; bases outside the gene matches: 5. This CDR3 comprises 15 residues. In germline, CDR1 is MGHRA, CDR2 YSYEKL. CDR3: CASSLGTGGEYEQYF. CDR3 DNA: TGCGCCAGCAGCCTCGGGACAGGGGGCGAGTACGAGCAGTACTTC.

The chain is built from TRBV24-1 and TRBJ2-1; 9 positions agree with TRBD2. From germline, CDR1 is KGHDR and CDR2 SFDVKD. V shed 7 bases and J 1 base; nucleotides not matched to a gene: 4. The CDR3 is made up of 15 amino acids. The CDR3 DNA reads as TGTGCCACCAGCTTTAGCGGGAGTTCCTACAATGAGCAGTTCTTC. It encodes CATSFSGSSYNEQFF.

V and J are TRBV3-1 (or the pseudogene TRBV3-2) and TRBJ1-5, with TRBD1 matching over 9 bases. The V gene's germline CDR1 is LGHDT and CDR2 YNNKEL (reference sequence). The CDR3 length is 15 residues. J gave up 6 bases and V 3 bases, and 6 bases lay outside the gene matches. The CDR3 region has the DNA TGTGCCAGCAGCCAGGGGACAGGGAGCGGTCAGCCCCAGCATTTT. Protein product: CASSQGTGSGQPQHF.

This chain connects TRBV3-1 (or the pseudogene TRBV3-2) to TRBJ2-6; TRBD1 agrees at 8 bases. The CDR3 is 18 amino acids. In germline, CDR1 is LGHDT, CDR2 YNNKEL (reference sequence). V lost 1 base to trimming and J lost 1 base; unmatched junction nucleotides: 6. CDR3 DNA: TGTGCCAGCAGCCAAGGTCCCGGGACAGGTTCTGGGGCCAACGTCCTGACTTTC. This sequence encodes CASSQGPGTGSGANVLTF.

This clone was recorded only once. The chain combines TRBV28 with TRBJ2-2, with D possibly TRBD2 on 6 matching bases. The germline V gene has CDR1 MDHEN and CDR2 SYDVKM. This CDR3 is built from 17 residues. The ends were cut back, 2 bases at V and 0 bases at J, with 13 bases in the middle. The CDR3 nucleotides are TGTGCCAGCAGTTTAGGTCTGGGGGGAGCGAACACCGGGGAGCTGTTTTTT. It codes for CASSLGLGGANTGELFF.

The chain combines TRBV9 with TRBJ2-5; 14 bases match TRBD2. This CDR3 region has 16 residues. The J segment lost 2 bases and the V segment lost 3 bases, leaving 3 bases of the junction unmatched. CDR1 and CDR2 from the germline V gene are SGDLS and YYNGEE. The CDR3 DNA is TGTGCCAGCAGCGCCAGACTAGCGGGGGGGCAAGAGACCCAGTACTTC. Translated: CASSARLAGGQETQYF.

The V call is TRBV3-1 (or the pseudogene TRBV3-2), the J call TRBJ1-1; D ambiguous. Trimming shortened V by 4 bases and J by 0 bases, and 6 bases separated the two germline ends. The V gene's germline CDR1 is LGHDT and CDR2 YNNKEL (reference sequence). This CDR3 comprises 13 residues. The CDR3 spells CASSPRMNTEAFF. The CDR3 region has the DNA TGTGCCAGCAGCCCCCGTATGAACACTGAAGCTTTCTTT.

The CDR3 DNA reads TGCGCCAGCAGCTTCCGGGGTCACAATGAGCAGTTCTTC. This codes for CASSFRGHNEQFF. The rearrangement uses TRBV5-1 and TRBJ2-1; TRBD2 might be the D (5 bases). The CDR3 is 13 amino acids. V was shortened by 2 bases and J by 5 bases, with 8 bases between the two germline ends. Germline CDR1 SGHRS, CDR2 YFSETQ.

This rearrangement joins TRBV24-1 to TRBJ2-2; 8 bases line up with TRBD2. The CDR3 is made up of 15 amino acids. Unmatched junction bases numbered 3, after V lost 3 bases and J lost 4 bases. The germline V gene encodes CDR1 KGHDR and CDR2 SFDVKD. DNA for the CDR3: TGTGCCACCAGTGATCCCGGGACTAGCACCGGGGAGCTGTTTTTT. Translating gives CATSDPGTSTGELFF.

V gene TRBV28 combines with J gene TRBJ1-5; TRBD1 matches at 10 bases. This CDR3 comprises 13 residues. The germline V gene has CDR1 MDHEN and CDR2 SYDVKM. Trimming removed 8 bases from V and 5 bases from J; junction bases left unmatched: 3. In DNA, the CDR3 is TGTGCCAGCGAGGACAGGGGGTATCAGCCCCAGCATTTT. This codes for CASEDRGYQPQHF.

V gene TRBV11-2 combines with J gene TRBJ1-2, with no clear D. Trimming pared 0 bases from V and 2 bases from J, leaving 4 bases between. The CDR3 length is 13 residues. Germline CDR1 reads SGHAT; CDR2 reads FQNNGV. As DNA, the CDR3 is TGTGCCAGCAGCTTAGAACACAACTATGGCTACACCTTC. Its protein is CASSLEHNYGYTF.

The chain is built from TRBV2 and TRBJ2-3; 9 bases line up with TRBD2. The CDR3 totals 16 residues. Germline values: CDR1 SNHLY, CDR2 FYNNEI. The J segment lost 0 bases and the V segment lost 7 bases, leaving 8 bases of the junction unmatched. The CDR3 is CASIRLAVASTDTQYF. DNA for the CDR3: TGTGCCAGCATTCGACTAGCGGTTGCTAGCACAGATACGCAGTATTTT.

The genes are TRBV18 and TRBJ1-1; TRBD1 might be the D (6 bases). V was pared by 3 bases and J by 1 base, with 12 bases between. The length of the CDR3 is 15 residues. CDR1 and CDR2 (germline): KGHSH, LQKENI. The CDR3 here is CASSPNLGGNTEAFF. In DNA form, the CDR3 reads TGTGCCAGCTCACCTAACCTAGGGGGGAACACTGAAGCTTTCTTT.

The gene calls are TRBV6-5 and TRBJ2-3; D call uncertain. The CDR3 has 12 amino acids. Germline CDR1 and CDR2: MNHEY and SVGAGI. V lost 5 bases and J 1 base, leaving 4 bases between the germline ends. CDR3 bases: TGTGCCAGCAGTCCCCGCACAGATACGCAGTATTTT. It is translated as CASSPRTDTQYF.

This chain uses TRBV10-2 with TRBJ1-5, with 8 positions matching TRBD1. Per germline, CDR1 WSHSY and CDR2 SAAADI. Unmatched junction bases numbered 7, after V lost 4 bases and J lost 8 bases. The CDR3 contains 14 residues. As DNA, the CDR3 is TGCGCCAGCAGTGGGACAGGGATTATTGAGCCCCAGCATTTT. This translates into CASSGTGIIEPQHF.